These 8 T cell receptor beta chains were sequenced from one sample in a study of CD8+ T cells in alopecia areata. cDNA reverse transcribed from extracted RNA served as the sequencing template. The repertoire was sequenced with immunoSEQ multiplex PCR; TCRdb's copy has only in-frame clones and lacks some. The sample includes about 120,000 clones, 53% of them seen just once. Specified treatment: oral pan-JAK inhibitor, 5-10 mg twice daily. This specimen was CD4+ T cells sorted from blood, taken at week 4, from a patient treated with tofacitinib. Receptors originate from a human donor with alopecia areata.

The chain is built from TRBV9 and TRBJ2-2; possibly TRBD1 for D (7 bases). The CDR3 covers 16 residues. Germline values: CDR1 SGDLS, CDR2 YYNGEE. Trimming pared 1 base from V and 4 bases from J, leaving 14 bases between. CDR3 DNA sequence: TGTGCCAGCAGCGTATTGTCTCAGGGGGGCACCGGGGAGCTGTTTTTT. Translating gives CASSVLSQGGTGELFF.

The chain couples TRBV4-1 to TRBJ2-1; 8 nucleotides match TRBD2. This CDR3 comprises 14 residues. J lost 5 bases, V lost 8 bases, and 8 bases had no gene match. Per the germline V gene, CDR1 is MGHRA and CDR2 is YSYEKL. The CDR3 reads CASDGAGDNNEQFF. The DNA of the CDR3 is TGCGCCAGCGACGGAGCGGGGGACAACAATGAGCAGTTCTTC.

In its sample, this clone was seen a few times. V gene TRBV29-1 combines with J gene TRBJ2-7; the D is unclear. Germline V gives CDR1 SQVTM, CDR2 ANQGSEA. CDR3 length: 12 residues. Trimming took off 6 bases at V and 0 bases at J, with 9 bases between the two ends. Here the CDR3 DNA reads TGCAGCGTCGCGGCGGACTCCTACGAGCAGTACTTC. Its translation: CSVAADSYEQYF.

This clone has more than one count but fewer than ten. CDR3 loop: CSVEVGAGVTYEQYF. The CDR3 DNA is TGCAGCGTTGAAGTGGGGGCAGGAGTGACCTACGAGCAGTACTTC. This rearrangement joins TRBV29-1 to TRBJ2-7; TRBD1 is a possible D gene (6 bases). Germline-derived CDR1 and CDR2 are SQVTM and ANQGSEA. The CDR3 runs to 15 residues. The germline V and J ends were trimmed by 1 base and 2 bases, with 15 bases remaining between them.

The chain has TRBV29-1 and TRBJ1-5; D remains ambiguous. The germline V and J ends were trimmed by 1 base and 4 bases, with 8 bases remaining between them. The CDR3 extends over 13 amino acids. Per germline, CDR1 SQVTM and CDR2 ANQGSEA. This CDR3 is CSVEGQENQPQHF. CDR3 nucleotide sequence: TGCAGCGTTGAAGGTCAGGAAAATCAGCCCCAGCATTTT.

The chain carries TRBV30 and TRBJ2-2; D gene ambiguous. CDR3 length equals 12 residues. V lost 3 bases to trimming and J lost 10 bases, with 12 bases between them. Per germline, CDR1 GTSNPN and CDR2 SVGIG (reference sequence). CDR3 sequence (DNA): TGTGCCTGGAGAGCATCGGGCGTGGAGCTGTTTTTT. Protein: CAWRASGVELFF.

In this sample, this clone turned up a few times. J is TRBJ2-1 and V is TRBV4-1, with D possibly being TRBD2 (6 bases). Germline CDR1 and CDR2: MGHRA and YSYEKL. Trimming removed 4 bases from V and 1 base from J, with 8 bases in between. This CDR3 region has 14 residues. The CDR3 sequence is CASSLRESYNEQFF. DNA of the CDR3: TGCGCCAGCAGCCTCCGGGAGTCCTACAATGAGCAGTTCTTC.

This clone was seen only once. The V gene is TRBV29-1, the J gene TRBJ2-2; no firm D call. The V gene lost 4 bases and the J gene lost 6 bases, with 12 bases spanning the gap. Germline-derived CDR1 and CDR2 are SQVTM and ANQGSEA. The CDR3 is 13 residues long. CDR3 coding DNA: TGCAGCGTTGCAAGGGTCGCGGCCGGGGAGCTGTTTTTT. Its protein is CSVARVAAGELFF.